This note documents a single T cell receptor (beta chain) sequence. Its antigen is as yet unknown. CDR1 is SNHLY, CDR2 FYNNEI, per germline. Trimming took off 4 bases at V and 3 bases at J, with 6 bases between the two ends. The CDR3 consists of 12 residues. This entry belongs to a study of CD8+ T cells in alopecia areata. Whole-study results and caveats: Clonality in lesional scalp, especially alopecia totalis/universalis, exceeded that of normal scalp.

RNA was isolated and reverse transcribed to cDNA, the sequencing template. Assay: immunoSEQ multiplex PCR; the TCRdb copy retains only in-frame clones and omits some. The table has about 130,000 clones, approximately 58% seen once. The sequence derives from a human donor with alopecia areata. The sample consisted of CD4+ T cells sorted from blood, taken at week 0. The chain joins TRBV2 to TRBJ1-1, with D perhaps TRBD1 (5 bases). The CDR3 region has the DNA TGTGCCAGCAGTGTCAGGGACACTGAAGCTTTCTTT. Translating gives CASSVRDTEAFF.